The 14 T cell receptor beta chains listed next were all sequenced from one sample in a study of blood T cell repertoires in COVID-19. This table comes from immunoSEQ multiplex PCR, and its TCRdb copy is limited to in-frame clones, with some not included. This sample yields about 160,000 clones, of which around 84% are seen a single time; 3.3% belongs to the top ten. The sequencing input was peripheral blood. These receptors were taken from a human donor with acute or convalescent COVID-19. The donor label of this sample is uncertain.

The V call is TRBV5-8, the J call TRBJ2-2, with 7 bases identical to TRBD1. Trimming removed 2 bases from V and 3 bases from J; junction bases left unmatched: 4. Germline V gives CDR1 SGHTS, CDR2 YDEGEE. The CDR3 has 15 residues. The CDR3 DNA sequence: TGTGCCAGCAGCTTTATGGACAGGCACACCGGGGAGCTGTTTTTT. Translation: CASSFMDRHTGELFF. The full variable domain, with the rest looked up from reference TRBV5-8 and TRBJ2-2, is EAGVTQSPTHLIKTRGQQATLRCSPISGHTSVYWYQQALGLGLQFLLWYDEGEERNRGNFPPRFSGRQFPNYSSELNVNALELEDSALYLCASSFMDRHTGELFFGEGSRLTVL.

The chain employs TRBV29-1 and TRBJ2-1; TRBD1 matches at 9 bases. V was clipped by 3 bases and J by 4 bases; unmatched bases: 7. The CDR3 extends over 15 amino acids. Germline CDR1 is SQVTM and CDR2 is ANQGSEA. CDR3: CSVEYRGRWYNEQFF. CDR3 coding DNA: TGCAGCGTTGAGTACAGGGGGCGATGGTACAATGAGCAGTTCTTC.

V usage is TRBV5-1 and J usage is TRBJ1-1; D is possibly TRBD1 (5 bases). V shed 1 base and J shed 8 bases, with 18 bases lying between them. The CDR3 sequence is 15 residues long. Germline assignment: CDR1 SGHRS and CDR2 YFSETQ. The CDR3 spells CASSLITAQEGEAFF. CDR3 coding DNA: TGCGCCAGCAGCTTGATAACAGCGCAGGAGGGGGAAGCTTTCTTT.

This chain joins TRBV7-2 and TRBJ1-4, with 11 bases matching TRBD1. The J call may be faulty, since TRBJ2-2 better matches the DNA end. The CDR3 runs to 16 residues. Per the germline V gene, CDR1 is SGHTA and CDR2 is FQGNSA. The CDR3 nucleotides are TGTGCCAGCAGCTCACCGCCCGGACAGGGGGCCCCGGAGCTGTTTTTT. Translated, it gives CASSSPPGQGAPELFF.

V gene TRBV2 combines with J gene TRBJ1-5; D is possibly TRBD1 (5 bases). The V gene lost 6 bases and the J gene lost 1 base, with 10 bases spanning the gap. The germline CDR1 and CDR2 sequences are SNHLY and FYNNEI. This CDR3 has 14 residues. CDR3 DNA: TGTGCCAGCAGCGGGACTGCGAGCAATCAGCCCCAGCATTTT. This codes for CASSGTASNQPQHF. Full variable domain (outside the CDR3, taken from reference TRBV2 and TRBJ1-5): EPEVTQTPSHQVTQMGQEVILRCVPISNHLYFYWYRQILGQKVEFLVSFYNNEISEKSEIFDDQFSVERPDGSNFTLKIRSTKLEDSAMYFCASSGTASNQPQHFGDGTRLSIL.

The chain has TRBV5-1 and TRBJ2-3, with 12 bases matching TRBD2. The CDR3 contains 15 residues. With 5 bases clipped from V and 6 bases from J, the junction kept 7 bases outside the gene matches. The germline V gene has CDR1 SGHRS and CDR2 YFSETQ. CDR3 region: CASSSSGGASDTQYF. As DNA, the CDR3 is TGCGCCAGCAGTTCTAGCGGGGGGGCTTCGGATACGCAGTATTTT.

This chain uses TRBV28 with TRBJ2-2; the D gene is possibly TRBD2 (6 bases). CDR1 is MDHEN and CDR2 is SYDVKM in the germline V gene. V dropped 4 bases and J dropped 6 bases, with 21 bases sitting between them. CDR3 size: 17 residues. CDR3 bases: TGTGCCAGCAGTTCAAACGGAGGGAATCGAATAGCCGGGGAGCTGTTTTTT. Its translation: CASSSNGGNRIAGELFF.

The chain recombines TRBV7-9 with TRBJ1-6; 8 bases line up with TRBD1. V lost 4 bases to trimming and J lost 3 bases; unmatched junction nucleotides: 8. The CDR3 is 17 residues long. The germline CDR1 and CDR2 sequences are SEHNR and FQNEAQ (reference sequence). The CDR3 loop reads CASSSRGQGNYNSPLHF. In DNA, the CDR3 is TGTGCCAGCAGCTCCCGAGGACAGGGAAACTATAATTCACCCCTCCACTTT.

This chain joins TRBV9 and TRBJ2-1, with D maybe TRBD1 (6 bases). Germline-derived CDR1 and CDR2 are SGDLS and YYNGEE. V was clipped by 4 bases and J by 0 bases, with 11 bases between them. This CDR3 is built from 15 residues. The CDR3 DNA is TGTGCCAGCAGCATAACAGGGAGCTCCTACAATGAGCAGTTCTTC. This sequence encodes CASSITGSSYNEQFF.

This clone was seen only once. The chain recombines TRBV10-3 with TRBJ2-7; a weak D match, TRBD2 (5 bases). The germline V and J ends were trimmed by 2 bases and 4 bases, with 18 bases remaining between them. CDR3 size: 16 residues. Looked up from germline, CDR1 is ENHRY and CDR2 is SYGVKD. Here the CDR3 reads CAISERERADPYEQYF. The CDR3 DNA sequence: TGTGCCATCAGTGAGCGCGAGAGAGCGGATCCGTACGAGCAGTACTTC.

This chain joins TRBV20-1 and TRBJ1-3; no reliable D call. V was clipped by 5 bases and J by 0 bases, with 2 bases between them. There are 11 residues in the CDR3. The germline CDR1 and CDR2 sequences are DFQATT and SNEGSKA (reference sequence). DNA of the CDR3: TGCAGTGCTCTCTCTGGAAACACCATATATTTT. It translates to CSALSGNTIYF.

This chain connects TRBV9 to TRBJ2-2; 13 positions match TRBD2. The CDR3 sequence is 18 residues long. J was trimmed by 3 bases and V by 4 bases; bases with no gene match: 9. From germline, CDR1 is SGDLS and CDR2 YYNGEE. In DNA, the CDR3 is TGTGCCAGCAGCCCCTGGACTAGCGGGGGAGTGGACACCGGGGAGCTGTTTTTT. This translates into CASSPWTSGGVDTGELFF.

The V and J genes are TRBV2 and TRBJ1-2; D may be TRBD1 (5 bases). V was shortened by 4 bases and J by 0 bases, with 12 bases between the two germline ends. The CDR3 length is 15 residues. Germline CDR1 is SNHLY and CDR2 is FYNNEI. CDR3 coding DNA: TGTGCCAGCAGTGTGGTGAAGGGGACTAACTATGGCTACACCTTC. Its translation is CASSVVKGTNYGYTF.

The gene calls are TRBV6-5 and TRBJ1-1, with D possibly matching TRBD1 (6 bases). Germline V CDR1 and CDR2: MNHEY, SVGAGI. The germline V and J ends were trimmed by 7 bases and 0 bases, with 15 bases remaining between them. The CDR3 consists of 15 residues. CDR3 loop: CASTPRGALNTEAFF. CDR3 DNA sequence: TGTGCCAGCACCCCACGGGGGGCTTTGAACACTGAAGCTTTCTTT.